The rows below give T cell receptor beta chains drawn from one sample of a study of shared clonotypes between healthy human individuals. Produced via immunoSEQ multiplex PCR; TCRdb's table is partial and in-frame only. The sample shows about 460,000 clones, over 60% of them seen only once. Sequencing was carried out using PBMCs. These receptors all stem from a woman in her thirties or forties in good health. Some clones in this sample may be carry-over from other donors' samples. Each CDR3 is given without its conserved first and last residue.

CDR3 protein: ASSRLDRGLDEQY; V gene: TRBV14; CDR3 length: 13; J gene: TRBJ2-7
CDR3 protein: ASSFRTVYNEQF; V gene: TRBV9; CDR3 length: 12; J gene: TRBJ2-1
CDR3 protein: ASSLHAAAYYEQY; V gene: TRBV7-3; CDR3 length: 13; J gene: TRBJ2-7
CDR3 protein: ATSRDTGSLETQY; V gene: TRBV15; CDR3 length: 13; J gene: TRBJ2-5
CDR3 protein: ASSHGQGGNYGYT; V gene: TRBV9; CDR3 length: 13; J gene: TRBJ1-2
CDR3 protein: ASSQGGWGYNEQF; V gene: TRBV14; CDR3 length: 13; J gene: TRBJ2-1
CDR3 protein: ASGRNLQETQY; V gene: TRBV11-2; CDR3 length: 11; J gene: TRBJ2-5
CDR3 protein: ASSLVASDGYT; V gene: TRBV5-6; CDR3 length: 11; J gene: TRBJ1-2
CDR3 protein: ASSKGTSGSVSYEQY; V gene: TRBV7-8; CDR3 length: 15; J gene: TRBJ2-7
CDR3 protein: ASSFERYGYT; V gene: TRBV28; CDR3 length: 10; J gene: TRBJ1-2
CDR3 protein: AWRLAGGPGELF; V gene: TRBV30; CDR3 length: 12; J gene: TRBJ2-2
CDR3 protein: ASRIEQANEKLF; V gene: TRBV6-1; CDR3 length: 12; J gene: TRBJ1-4
CDR3 protein: ASSLGFYEQC; V gene: TRBV11-2; CDR3 length: 10; J gene: TRBJ2-7
CDR3 protein: ASSLGGVPQETQY; V gene: TRBV5-1; CDR3 length: 13; J gene: TRBJ2-5
CDR3 protein: ASSQGLGRVTGELF; V gene: TRBV4-1; CDR3 length: 14; J gene: TRBJ2-2
CDR3 protein: ASLRDRNTGELF; V gene: TRBV19; CDR3 length: 12; J gene: TRBJ2-2
CDR3 protein: ASTHPGDYNEQF; V gene: TRBV6-6; CDR3 length: 12; J gene: TRBJ2-1
CDR3 protein: ASLKGLCEQF; V gene: TRBV2; CDR3 length: 10; J gene: TRBJ2-1
CDR3 protein: ASSPTGNTEAF; V gene: TRBV7-3; CDR3 length: 11; J gene: TRBJ1-1
CDR3 protein: ASSPGMSTEAF; V gene: TRBV5-6; CDR3 length: 11; J gene: TRBJ1-1
CDR3 protein: ASSKVWQLIEEKLF; V gene: TRBV2; CDR3 length: 14; J gene: TRBJ1-4
CDR3 protein: AISESTGARSTDTQY; V gene: TRBV10-3; CDR3 length: 15; J gene: TRBJ2-3
CDR3 protein: ASSVASIASGNTIY; V gene: TRBV9; CDR3 length: 14; J gene: TRBJ1-3
CDR3 protein: ASSDTDTGELF; V gene: TRBV6-4; CDR3 length: 11; J gene: TRBJ2-2
CDR3 protein: SVESNGGPPSAYNEQF; V gene: TRBV29-1; CDR3 length: 16; J gene: TRBJ2-1
CDR3 protein: ASSAGPNTGELF; V gene: TRBV4-2; CDR3 length: 12; J gene: TRBJ2-2
CDR3 protein: ASSQGTGGISNEQF; V gene: TRBV4-3; CDR3 length: 14; J gene: TRBJ2-1
CDR3 protein: ASSPTSAHYEQY; V gene: TRBV18; CDR3 length: 12; J gene: TRBJ2-7
CDR3 protein: AWTYRGGTEAF; V gene: TRBV30; CDR3 length: 11; J gene: TRBJ1-1
CDR3 protein: AIQSLGYNEQF; V gene: TRBV10-3; CDR3 length: 11; J gene: TRBJ2-1
CDR3 protein: ASTKGLSYNEQF; V gene: TRBV6-6; CDR3 length: 12; J gene: TRBJ2-1
CDR3 protein: ASSIGQGWDEQF; V gene: TRBV5-4; CDR3 length: 12; J gene: TRBJ2-1
CDR3 protein: ASSLASRSDEQY; V gene: TRBV5-6; CDR3 length: 12; J gene: TRBJ2-7
CDR3 protein: ASSLDRDYEQY; V gene: TRBV5-8; CDR3 length: 11; J gene: TRBJ2-7
CDR3 protein: ASSLLGFEQF; V gene: TRBV28; CDR3 length: 10; J gene: TRBJ2-1
CDR3 protein: ASSLLGQGAQPQH; V gene: TRBV2; CDR3 length: 13; J gene: TRBJ1-5
CDR3 protein: EWTVNEQF; V gene: TRBV6-1; CDR3 length: 8; J gene: TRBJ2-1
CDR3 protein: AIRGDRVNEKLF; V gene: TRBV10-3; CDR3 length: 12; J gene: TRBJ1-4
CDR3 protein: ASSLRGSNQPQH; V gene: TRBV7-2; CDR3 length: 12; J gene: TRBJ1-5
CDR3 protein: ASTLLAGGADTQY; V gene: TRBV6-1; CDR3 length: 13; J gene: TRBJ2-3
CDR3 protein: AWSPLQRDPNEQF; V gene: TRBV30; CDR3 length: 13; J gene: TRBJ2-1
CDR3 protein: ASRPQGDGELF; V gene: TRBV5-1; CDR3 length: 11; J gene: TRBJ2-2
CDR3 protein: ASGLREREIPNEQF; V gene: TRBV12-5; CDR3 length: 14; J gene: TRBJ2-1
CDR3 protein: ASSPGLAGVTGELF; V gene: TRBV5-1; CDR3 length: 14; J gene: TRBJ2-2
CDR3 protein: ASRQGGAWNEQF; V gene: TRBV6-5; CDR3 length: 12; J gene: TRBJ2-1
CDR3 protein: ATSRDETGELF; V gene: TRBV15; CDR3 length: 11; J gene: TRBJ2-2
CDR3 protein: ASSLVPLAGRSYEQY; V gene: TRBV5-4; CDR3 length: 15; J gene: TRBJ2-7
CDR3 protein: ASSLGTVSYNEQF; V gene: TRBV11-2; CDR3 length: 13; J gene: TRBJ2-1